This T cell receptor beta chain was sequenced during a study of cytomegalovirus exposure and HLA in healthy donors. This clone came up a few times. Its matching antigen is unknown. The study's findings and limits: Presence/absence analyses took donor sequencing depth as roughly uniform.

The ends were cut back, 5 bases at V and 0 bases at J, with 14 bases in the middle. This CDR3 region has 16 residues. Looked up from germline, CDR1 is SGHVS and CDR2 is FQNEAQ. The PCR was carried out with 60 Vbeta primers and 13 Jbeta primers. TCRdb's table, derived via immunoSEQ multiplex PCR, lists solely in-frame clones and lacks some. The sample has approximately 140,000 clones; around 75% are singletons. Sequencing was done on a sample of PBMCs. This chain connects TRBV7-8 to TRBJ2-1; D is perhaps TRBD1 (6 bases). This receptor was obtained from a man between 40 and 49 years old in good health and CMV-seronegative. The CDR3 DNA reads TGTGCCAGCAGCCCCCGCAGGGGAAGCTCCTACAATGAGCAGTTCTTC. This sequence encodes CASSPRRGSSYNEQFF.